Presented here are 31 T cell receptor beta chains from one specimen sequenced in a study of cytomegalovirus exposure and HLA in healthy donors. 60 Vbeta and 13 Jbeta primers were used in PCR. The assay was immunoSEQ multiplex PCR, and TCRdb's table has in-frame clones only and misses some. The sample lists under 150,000 clones; around 70% were seen once. The specimen was PBMCs. These receptors all come from a human donor in good health.

The genes are TRBV7-3 and TRBJ2-1; the D is unclear. Trimming took 1 base from V and 4 from J, leaving 5 bases between them. Germline CDR1 is SGHTA and CDR2 is FQGTGA. The CDR3 contains 13 residues. CDR3 DNA: TGTGCCAGCAGCTTAATGCGGTACAATGAGCAGTTCTTC. Translating it yields CASSLMRYNEQFF. The full variable domain, in which reference TRBV7-3 and TRBJ2-1 provide the parts outside the CDR3, is GAGVSQTPSNKVTEKGKYVELRCDPISGHTALYWYRQSLGQGPEFLIYFQGTGAADDSGLPNDRFFAVRPEGSVSTLKIQRTERGDSAVYLCASSLMRYNEQFFGPGTRLTVL.

The V call is TRBV4-2, the J call TRBJ2-4, with 13 bases that match TRBD2. The CDR3 sequence is 19 residues long. Looked up from germline, CDR1 is LGHNA and CDR2 is YNFKEQ. Trimming removed 1 base from V and 0 bases from J; junction bases left unmatched: 6. The CDR3 region has the DNA TGTGCCAGCAGCCAAGGCCCGGGACTAGCGGGATTAGCCAAAAACATTCAGTACTTC. It encodes CASSQGPGLAGLAKNIQYF.

The V gene is TRBV19, the J gene TRBJ2-1; perhaps TRBD2 as D (6 bases). Germline-derived CDR1 and CDR2 are LNHDA and SQIVND (reference sequence). V was shortened by 5 bases and J by 2 bases, with 10 bases between the two germline ends. This CDR3 has 14 amino acids. The CDR3 loop reads CASSWPGAYNEQFF. The CDR3 DNA follows: TGTGCCAGTAGTTGGCCGGGGGCCTACAATGAGCAGTTCTTC.

CDR3 DNA sequence: TGCGCCAGCAGCTTGGATGGTAGCGGGAGGGGCTCCTACGAGCAGTACTTC. It translates to CASSLDGSGRGSYEQYF. The chain carries TRBV5-1 and TRBJ2-5, with TRBD2 identical over 11 bases. The J call is in doubt because the DNA end fits TRBJ2-7 better. The CDR3 loop spans 17 amino acids. Germline lookup yields CDR1 SGHRS and CDR2 YFSETQ.

This clone has only a few counts. CDR3 residues: CASSLTLFGTEAFF. DNA for the CDR3: TGTGCCAGCAGCTTAACGTTGTTCGGGACTGAAGCTTTCTTT. This chain connects TRBV13 to TRBJ1-1; D remains ambiguous. The CDR3 has 14 amino acids. Germline assignment: CDR1 PRHDT and CDR2 FYEKMQ (reference sequence). V was shortened by 2 bases and J by 5 bases, with 12 bases between the two germline ends.

This chain connects TRBV19 to TRBJ2-3; TRBD1 aligns across 11 bases. Germline CDR1 reads LNHDA; CDR2 reads SQIVND (reference sequence). V was pared by 5 bases and J by 5 bases, with 9 bases of the junction left unmatched. The CDR3 has 16 residues. The CDR3 loop is CASSPTQDRGQDTQYF. CDR3 bases: TGTGCCAGTAGTCCTACACAGGACAGGGGGCAAGATACGCAGTATTTT.

The V gene is TRBV30, the J gene TRBJ1-6; D gene uncertain. The germline V gene encodes CDR1 GTSNPN and CDR2 SVGIG (reference sequence). The germline V and J ends were trimmed by 1 base and 6 bases, with 13 bases remaining between them. The CDR3 contains 15 residues. This CDR3 is CAWSAGSLGNSPLHF. Here the CDR3 DNA reads TGTGCCTGGAGTGCCGGGAGTTTGGGTAATTCACCCCTCCACTTT.

J is TRBJ1-4 and V is TRBV2, with D possibly TRBD1 on 6 matching bases. This CDR3 comprises 15 residues. V lost 5 bases to trimming and J lost 5 bases, with 15 bases between them. Looked up from germline, CDR1 is SNHLY and CDR2 is FYNNEI. The CDR3 region is CASSTRGGANEKLFF. The CDR3 DNA is TGTGCCAGCAGTACCAGGGGTGGGGCCAATGAAAAACTGTTTTTT.

This chain joins TRBV28 and TRBJ2-5; D may be TRBD2 (6 bases). The germline V and J ends were trimmed by 5 bases and 2 bases, with 12 bases remaining between them. In germline, CDR1 is MDHEN, CDR2 SYDVKM. The CDR3 extends over 14 amino acids. CDR3 DNA sequence: TGTGCCAGCAGTGGGACTGGGGCACAAGAGACCCAGTACTTC. Translated: CASSGTGAQETQYF.

The chain combines TRBV19 with TRBJ2-2; no clear D gene. Per the germline V gene, CDR1 is LNHDA and CDR2 is SQIVND (reference sequence). The CDR3 loop spans 16 amino acids. Trimming pared 7 bases from V and 6 bases from J, leaving 21 bases between. CDR3 amino acids: CASNAQTSITAGELFF. CDR3 sequence (DNA): TGTGCCAGTAACGCCCAGACAAGCATTACCGCCGGGGAGCTGTTTTTT.

Of note for this clone: Other DNA sequences within the sample encode an identical CDR3. The chain recombines TRBV27 with TRBJ1-2; 7 bases align to TRBD1. Per germline, CDR1 MNHEY and CDR2 SMNVEV (reference sequence). This CDR3 spans 16 amino acids. V gave up 4 bases and J gave up 0 bases; unmatched junction bases: 8. The CDR3: CASSSLVRGANYGYTF. The CDR3 coding sequence is TGTGCCAGCAGTTCCCTCGTCAGGGGGGCTAACTATGGCTACACCTTC.

The chain joins TRBV29-1 to TRBJ1-1; the D is unclear. V shed 4 bases and J shed 3 bases, with 9 bases lying between them. Germline-derived CDR1 and CDR2 are SQVTM and ANQGSEA. The CDR3 is made up of 12 amino acids. CDR3 bases: TGCAGCGTTGTGAAGCTCGACACTGAAGCTTTCTTT. Amino acids: CSVVKLDTEAFF. Looking up the rest from reference TRBV29-1 and TRBJ1-1 gives the full variable domain: SAVISQKPSRDICQRGTSLTIQCQVDSQVTMMFWYRQQPGQSLTLIATANQGSEATYESGFVIDKFPISRPNLTFSTLTVSNMSPEDSSIYLCSVVKLDTEAFFGQGTRLTVV.

This clone was seen more than once but under ten times. The V gene is TRBV5-4, the J gene TRBJ1-2, with D perhaps matching TRBD1 (6 bases). Germline lookup yields CDR1 SGHNT and CDR2 YYREEE (reference sequence). V was cut by 3 bases and J by 0 bases, with 12 bases left in between. The CDR3 covers 15 residues. CDR3: CASSSARDTNYGYTF. For the CDR3, the DNA is TGTGCCAGCAGCTCGGCCAGGGACACTAACTATGGCTACACCTTC. The whole variable domain, filled in from reference TRBV5-4 and TRBJ1-2, reads ETGVTQSPTHLIKTRGQQVTLRCSSQSGHNTVSWYQQALGQGPQFIFQYYREEENGRGNFPPRFSGLQFPNYSSELNVNALELDDSALYLCASSSARDTNYGYTFGSGTRLTVV.

This sequence joins TRBV28 and TRBJ1-5; the D is unclear. Germline CDR1 reads MDHEN; CDR2 reads SYDVKM. The CDR3 sequence is 15 residues long. V was trimmed by 8 bases and J by 4 bases, leaving 18 bases between them. CDR3 protein: CASSAGGNRNQPQHF. CDR3 bases: TGTGCCAGCTCGGCGGGAGGGAATAGGAATCAGCCCCAGCATTTT.

The rearrangement joins TRBV5-1 to TRBJ2-3, with a tentative D call TRBD1 (7 bases). V lost 5 bases and J lost 4, with 14 bases in between. Germline CDR1 SGHRS, CDR2 YFSETQ. The CDR3 runs to 14 residues. CDR3 amino acids: CASSGAGGSDTQYF. The CDR3 region has the DNA TGCGCCAGCAGTGGGGCAGGGGGGTCAGATACGCAGTATTTT.

The chain uses TRBV6-5 and TRBJ2-7, with TRBD2 matching 12 bases. Looked up from germline, CDR1 is MNHEY and CDR2 is SVGAGI. The CDR3 loop spans 16 amino acids. The J segment lost 2 bases and the V segment lost 0 bases, leaving 2 bases of the junction unmatched. CDR3 nucleotide sequence: TGTGCCAGCAGTTACTCGCGACTAGCGGGAGCCTACGAGCAGTACTTC. Residues: CASSYSRLAGAYEQYF.

This chain joins TRBV5-4 and TRBJ2-7; no clear D. There are 12 residues in the CDR3. The germline gives CDR1 SGHNT, CDR2 YYREEE (reference sequence). The germline V and J ends were trimmed by 1 base and 4 bases, with 6 bases remaining between them. The CDR3 sequence: CASSLYGYEQYF. The DNA for the CDR3 is TGTGCCAGCAGCTTGTACGGGTACGAGCAGTACTTC.

This sequence joins TRBV11-2 and TRBJ2-7; 11 bases are a match to TRBD2. CDR3 length: 13 residues. V shed 5 bases, J shed 6 bases, and the junction held 3 bases outside the gene matches. The germline CDR1 and CDR2 sequences are SGHAT and FQNNGV. The CDR3 protein is CASSPLAGGEQYF. For the CDR3, the DNA is TGTGCCAGCAGCCCCCTAGCGGGAGGCGAGCAGTACTTC.

The chain couples TRBV18 to TRBJ1-4; 9 bases line up with TRBD1. CDR1 KGHSH and CDR2 LQKENI come from the germline V gene. This CDR3 is 15 amino acids long. V lost 4 bases, J lost 5 bases, and 5 bases stayed unmatched. CDR3 sequence (DNA): TGTGCCAGCTCACTAGGACAGGGGAGAAATGAAAAACTGTTTTTT. Protein: CASSLGQGRNEKLFF.

The rearrangement links TRBV7-2 to TRBJ2-5; 9 positions match TRBD1. J gave up 5 bases and V 4 bases, and 5 bases lay outside the gene matches. The CDR3 is made up of 14 amino acids. Per the germline V gene, CDR1 is SGHTA and CDR2 is FQGNSA. This CDR3 reads CASSSDRGVETQYF. CDR3 nucleotides: TGTGCCAGCAGCTCCGACAGGGGGGTCGAGACCCAGTACTTC.

This chain joins TRBV5-1 and TRBJ1-1; possibly TRBD1 for D (5 bases). CDR1 is SGHRS, CDR2 YFSETQ, per germline. There are 13 residues in the CDR3. V lost 4 bases and J lost 5, with 12 bases in between. The CDR3 reads CASSPQGWTEAFF. In DNA form, the CDR3 reads TGCGCCAGCAGCCCTCAGGGTTGGACTGAAGCTTTCTTT.

The genes are TRBV4-2 and TRBJ2-4; D is ambiguous. The CDR3 is 13 amino acids. Germline V gene sequence: CDR1 LGHNA, CDR2 YNFKEQ. The V and J ends lost 4 bases and 0 bases respectively, with 4 bases between them. The CDR3 spells CASSPTAKNIQYF. The CDR3, as DNA: TGTGCCAGCAGCCCTACAGCCAAAAACATTCAGTACTTC.

This clone was seen more than once but under ten times. This CDR3 reads CASSQSLGQGWNNQPQHF. Written as DNA, the CDR3 is TGCGCCAGCAGCCAGAGTCTTGGACAGGGGTGGAACAATCAGCCCCAGCATTTT. This chain connects TRBV4-1 to TRBJ1-5, with 9 bases identical to TRBD1. The CDR3 is 18 amino acids. Losses at the gene ends were 3 bases for V and 3 bases for J; bases not matched to a gene: 12. Germline V CDR1 and CDR2: MGHRA, YSYEKL.

The CDR3 coding sequence is TGTGCCAGCAGCGTAGGAGACAGGAAAAGAGGAAACACCGGGGAGCTGTTTTTT. Translation gives CASSVGDRKRGNTGELFF. The V gene is TRBV9, the J gene TRBJ2-2; tentative D call: TRBD1 (6 bases). Trimming pared 0 bases from V and 2 bases from J, leaving 17 bases between. The germline V gene has CDR1 SGDLS and CDR2 YYNGEE. This CDR3 comprises 18 residues. Full variable domain (rest looked up from reference TRBV9 and TRBJ2-2): DSGVTQTPKHLITATGQRVTLRCSPRSGDLSVYWYQQSLDQGLQFLIQYYNGEERAKGNILERFSAQQFPDLHSELNLSSLELGDSALYFCASSVGDRKRGNTGELFFGEGSRLTVL.

The chain joins TRBV2 to TRBJ2-1; possibly TRBD1 for D (5 bases). Germline CDR1 SNHLY, CDR2 FYNNEI. Trimming stripped 2 bases from V and 1 base from J, with 9 bases between. The CDR3 is 15 amino acids. CDR3 loop: CASSEQGRSYNEQFF. CDR3 nucleotides: TGTGCCAGCAGTGAACAGGGAAGGTCCTACAATGAGCAGTTCTTC. Complete variable domain (other parts from reference TRBV2 and TRBJ2-1): EPEVTQTPSHQVTQMGQEVILRCVPISNHLYFYWYRQILGQKVEFLVSFYNNEISEKSEIFDDQFSVERPDGSNFTLKIRSTKLEDSAMYFCASSEQGRSYNEQFFGPGTRLTVL.

V and J are TRBV5-4 and TRBJ1-2; D not resolved. V was clipped by 0 bases and J by 8 bases, with 14 bases between them. The CDR3 sequence is 14 residues long. Germline V gives CDR1 SGHNT, CDR2 YYREEE (reference sequence). CDR3: CASSLGAGQAGYTF. CDR3 bases: TGTGCCAGCAGCTTGGGTGCAGGCCAGGCAGGCTACACCTTC. Looking up the rest from reference TRBV5-4 and TRBJ1-2 gives the full variable domain: ETGVTQSPTHLIKTRGQQVTLRCSSQSGHNTVSWYQQALGQGPQFIFQYYREEENGRGNFPPRFSGLQFPNYSSELNVNALELDDSALYLCASSLGAGQAGYTFGSGTRLTVV.

The chain has TRBV19 and TRBJ2-5, with D hard to call. The CDR3 covers 14 residues. V lost 5 bases and J lost 4, with 14 bases in between. Germline V gives CDR1 LNHDA, CDR2 SQIVND (reference sequence). CDR3 DNA: TGTGCCAGTAGTCCAACGGCAGGAACAGAGACCCAGTACTTC. It codes for CASSPTAGTETQYF.

This clone was observed a few times. The chain links TRBV6-5 to TRBJ2-3, with 9 bases matching TRBD1. With V trimmed by 4 bases and J by 5 bases, 10 bases remained unmatched. This CDR3 region has 16 residues. Germline V gene sequence: CDR1 MNHEY, CDR2 SVGAGI. The CDR3 protein is CASSSTGGGGVDTQYF. The CDR3 bases are TGTGCCAGCAGTTCAACAGGGGGCGGAGGGGTAGATACGCAGTATTTT.

This clone was seen a few times. The rearrangement links TRBV9 to TRBJ1-4; no clear D. CDR1 is SGDLS and CDR2 is YYNGEE in the germline V gene. CDR3 size: 13 residues. The V end was cut by 0 bases, the J end by 14 bases, with 14 bases between. In DNA form, the CDR3 reads TGTGCCAGCAGCGTAGCCTCATGGGGAGGTCTGTTTTTT. Amino acids: CASSVASWGGLFF.

The chain recombines TRBV5-4 with TRBJ2-3, with D possibly TRBD2 on 6 matching bases. The length of the CDR3 is 14 residues. The V and J ends lost 6 bases and 3 bases respectively, with 14 bases between them. Germline V lookup: CDR1 SGHNT, CDR2 YYREEE (reference sequence). Here the CDR3 reads CASTPWRGTDTQYF. The CDR3 region has the DNA TGTGCCAGCACTCCTTGGCGGGGAACAGATACGCAGTATTTT.

The V gene is TRBV9, the J gene TRBJ2-6, with D perhaps matching TRBD2 (5 bases). The V and J ends lost 0 bases and 2 bases respectively, with 9 bases between them. From germline, CDR1 is SGDLS and CDR2 YYNGEE. CDR3 length: 16 residues. CDR3: CASSVVTRAGANVLTF. CDR3 sequence (DNA): TGTGCCAGCAGCGTAGTCACGAGGGCTGGGGCCAACGTCCTGACTTTC.